This T cell receptor beta chain was sequenced during a study of human T cells and chemical hapten exposure. Findings and caveats of the study: Positively correlated with patch test score were the counts of PT1 expanded TCRs.

Time point of the sample: pre-sensitization, week 0. Documented treatment: therapeutic diphenylcyclopropenone sensitization with weekly scalp DPC. Drawing of blood took place ahead of applying each patch test. Germline-derived CDR1 and CDR2 are SNHLY and FYNNEI. Deletions cut 6 bases from V and 2 bases from J, with 7 bases between. The CDR3 contains 12 residues. TCRdb fed the RACE reads into MiXCR, producing one record per CDR3 protein. The sample records around 300,000 distinct CDR3 sequences, 4.5% to 5.5% being singletons. This clonotype came up many times. As yet, its antigen is unknown. V gene TRBV2 combines with J gene TRBJ2-5; D tentatively reads TRBD1 or TRBD2 (5 bases each). This sequence was found in a woman aged 18-29 years with alopecia areata. Some clones in this sample may be carry-over from other donors' samples. The starting material was whole blood, obtained in connection with sensitization to the hapten diphenylcyclopropenone (DPC). CDR3 residues: CASRGTQETQYF. DNA of the CDR3: TGTGCCAGCAGGGGGACGCAAGAGACCCAGTACTTC.